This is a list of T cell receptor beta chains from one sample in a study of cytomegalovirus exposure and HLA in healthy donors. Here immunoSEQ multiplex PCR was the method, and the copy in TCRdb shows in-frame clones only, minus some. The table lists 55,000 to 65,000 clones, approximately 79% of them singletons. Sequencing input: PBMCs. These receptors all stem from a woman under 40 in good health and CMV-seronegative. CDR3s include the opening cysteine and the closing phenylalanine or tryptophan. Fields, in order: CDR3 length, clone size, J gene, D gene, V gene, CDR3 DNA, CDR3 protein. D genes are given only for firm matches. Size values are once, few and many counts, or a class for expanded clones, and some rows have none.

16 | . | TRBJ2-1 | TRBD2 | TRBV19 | TGTGCCAGTAGTCATCCGGGACTAGCGTTATACAATGAGCAGTTCTTC | CASSHPGLALYNEQFF
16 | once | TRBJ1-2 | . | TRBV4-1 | TGCGCCAGCAGCCAAGTGCTCGGGGGGCGTTTCTATGGCTACACCTTC | CASSQVLGGRFYGYTF
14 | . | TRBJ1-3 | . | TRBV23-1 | TGCGCCAGCCCCCAAACCCCTTCTCCCCAGGCTGGGTATTTT | CASPQTPSPQAGYF
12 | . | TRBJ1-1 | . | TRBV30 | TGTGCCTGGAGTCGGCAGGGCGTGGAAGCTTTCTTT | CAWSRQGVEAFF
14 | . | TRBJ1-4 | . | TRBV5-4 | TGTGCCAGCAGCGCCAGGGGCCGTAATGAAAAACTGTTTTTT | CASSARGRNEKLFF
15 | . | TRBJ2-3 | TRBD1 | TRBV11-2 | TGTGCCAGCAGCTTAGACAGGGGGTGGTCAGATACGCAGTATTTT | CASSLDRGWSDTQYF
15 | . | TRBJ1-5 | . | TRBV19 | TGTGCCAGTAGTATCATTGGACTGCCTAATCAGCCCCAGCATTTT | CASSIIGLPNQPQHF
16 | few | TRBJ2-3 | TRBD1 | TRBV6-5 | TGTGCCAGCAGTTCGGACAGGGGGAAGGGCACAGATACGCAGTATTTT | CASSSDRGKGTDTQYF
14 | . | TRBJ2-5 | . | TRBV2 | TGTGCCAGCAGTGAGCAGGGCGTTCAAGAGACCCAGTACTTC | CASSEQGVQETQYF
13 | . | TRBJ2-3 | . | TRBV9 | TGTGCCAGCAGCCGGGAGAACACAGATACGCAGTATTTT | CASSRENTDTQYF
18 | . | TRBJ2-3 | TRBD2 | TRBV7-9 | TGTGCCAGCAGCTTAGCTTATATGGGCAGCGGGGGGACAGATACGCAGTATTTT | CASSLAYMGSGGTDTQYF
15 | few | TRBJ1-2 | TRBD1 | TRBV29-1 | TGCAGCGTTCCCCAAGGGGGACAGGTTTCCTATGGCTACACCTTC | CSVPQGGQVSYGYTF
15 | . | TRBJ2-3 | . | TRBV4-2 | TGTGCCAGCAGCCAGATACAGCGGAGCACAGATACGCAGTATTTT | CASSQIQRSTDTQYF
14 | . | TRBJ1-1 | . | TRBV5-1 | TGCGCCAGCAGCCTGGGACGGGAGGGCACTGAAGCTTTCTTT | CASSLGREGTEAFF
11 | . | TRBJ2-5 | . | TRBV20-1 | TGCAGTGCCTCCCCGCAAGAGACCCAGTACTTC | CSASPQETQYF
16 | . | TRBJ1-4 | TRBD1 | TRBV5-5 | TGTGCCAGCAGCTTGGCGGGGACAGTCCAGGGGGAAAAACTGTTTTTT | CASSLAGTVQGEKLFF
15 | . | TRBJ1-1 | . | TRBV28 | TGTGCCACAAGGTTCAGGGCCCTTCTGAACACTGAAGCTTTCTTT | CATRFRALLNTEAFF
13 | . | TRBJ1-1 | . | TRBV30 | TGTGCCTGGGCCACCGGTATGAACACTGAAGCTTTCTTT | CAWATGMNTEAFF
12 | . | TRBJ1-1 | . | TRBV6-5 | TGTGCCAGCAAGGAGGGAGTAGATGAAGCTTTCTTT | CASKEGVDEAFF
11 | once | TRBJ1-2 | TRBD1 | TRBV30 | TGTGCCTCGGACAGGGGCTATGGCTACACCTTC | CASDRGYGYTF
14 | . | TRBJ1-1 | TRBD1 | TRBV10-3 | TGTGCCATCACGAGGACAGGGTCTGACACTGAAGCTTTCTTT | CAITRTGSDTEAFF
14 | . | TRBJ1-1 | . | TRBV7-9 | TGTGCCAGCAGCTCCCAGGGGTTTGGCACTGAAGCTTTCTTT | CASSSQGFGTEAFF
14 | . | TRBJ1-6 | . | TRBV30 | TGTGCCTGGAGTGTACATGCGGGGGAGTCACCCCTCCACTTT | CAWSVHAGESPLHF
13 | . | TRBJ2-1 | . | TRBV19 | TGTGCCAGTAGCCTAGAGGGGGACGGTGAGCAGTTCTTC | CASSLEGDGEQFF
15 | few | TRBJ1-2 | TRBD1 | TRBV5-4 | TGTGCCAGCAACGACGTCGAGGGGACAGATTATGGCTACACCTTC | CASNDVEGTDYGYTF
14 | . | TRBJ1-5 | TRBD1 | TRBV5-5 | TGTGCCAGCAGCCCCGACAGGGGCAATCAGCCCCAGCATTTT | CASSPDRGNQPQHF
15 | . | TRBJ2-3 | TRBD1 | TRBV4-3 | TGCGCCAGCAGCTACACTCGGACAGGGCTAGATACGCAGTATTTT | CASSYTRTGLDTQYF
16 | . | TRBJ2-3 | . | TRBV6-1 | TGTGCCAGCAGTGAAGAGACACTCGCCCCGGGGGATACGCAGTATTTT | CASSEETLAPGDTQYF
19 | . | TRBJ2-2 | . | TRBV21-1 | TGTGCCAGCAGCTTAAGGGGTCTAGCGGGAGGGCCGGGGACCGGGGAGCTGTTTTTT | CASSLRGLAGGPGTGELFF
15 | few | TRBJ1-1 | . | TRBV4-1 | TGCGCCAGCAGCCAAGGGCCGGCAGGGAACACTGAAGCTTTCTTT | CASSQGPAGNTEAFF
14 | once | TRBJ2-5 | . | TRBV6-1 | TGTGCCAGCCTGATAAGGGGGGGAGGGAAGACCCAGTACTTC | CASLIRGGGKTQYF
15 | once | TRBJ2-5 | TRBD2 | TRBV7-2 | TGTGCCAGCAGCTTCCAGCGGGGTCCTCAAGAGACCCAGTACTTC | CASSFQRGPQETQYF